Reported below is one T cell receptor beta chain. What it binds is unknown. These data come from a study of blood T cells in healthy people across ages. Study as a whole: For every two T cells, template switching captured about one barcoded beta molecule.

The germline CDR1 and CDR2 sequences are DFQATT and SNEGSKA (reference sequence). The CDR3 consists of 12 residues. The ends lost 1 base at V and 12 bases at J; junction bases unmatched: 1. Study conclusions and caveats: With unsorted PBMCs, a conclusive comparison of naive versus antigen-experienced cells was not possible.

A second roughly 6 to 11 cycle PCR used barcoded and J-beta primers. Each TCR beta cDNA got a 12-nucleotide random molecular identifier. TCRdb re-called the 5' RACE reads through MiXCR, storing one row per CDR3 protein. The table includes about 580,000 distinct CDR3 sequences, roughly 48% detected once. They isolated at least 6 million PBMCs from each sample. Material for sequencing was blood. The clonotype originates from an elderly man in good health. This chain joins TRBV20-1 and TRBJ2-1; 12 bases line up with TRBD2. This CDR3 is CSARVTSGRQFF. CDR3 in DNA: TGCAGTGCTAGAGTGACTAGCGGGAGGCAGTTCTTC.